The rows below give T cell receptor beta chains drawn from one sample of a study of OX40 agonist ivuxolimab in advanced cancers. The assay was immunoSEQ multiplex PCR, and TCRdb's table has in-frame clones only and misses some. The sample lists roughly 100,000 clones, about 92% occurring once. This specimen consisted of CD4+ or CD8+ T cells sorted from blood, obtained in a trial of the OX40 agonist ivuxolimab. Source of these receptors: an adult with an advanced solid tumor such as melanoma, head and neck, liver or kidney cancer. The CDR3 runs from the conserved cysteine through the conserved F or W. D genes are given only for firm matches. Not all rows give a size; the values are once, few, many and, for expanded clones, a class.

TGTGCCAGCAGCCCCAATCTAGCTGGAAACACCATATATTTT	CASSPNLAGNTIYF	-	14	-	TRBV9	TRBJ1-3
TGTGCCAGTAGTATCGTTAGGGGCACAGAGACCCAGTACTTC	CASSIVRGTETQYF	-	14	-	TRBV19	TRBJ2-5
TGTGCCAGCTTCGGACAGCAACTTAGCGGGAGAAGGGAGACCCAGTACTTC	CASFGQQLSGRRETQYF	-	17	TRBD2	TRBV18	TRBJ2-5
TGTGCCAGCAGCTTGGCGGGGTTTGAGAATCAGCCCCAGCATTTT	CASSLAGFENQPQHF	-	15	-	TRBV5-6	TRBJ1-5
TGTGCCAGCAGCCCGGGGTTTCTCAATGAAAAACTGTTTTTT	CASSPGFLNEKLFF	-	14	-	TRBV11-2	TRBJ1-4
TGTGCCAGCAGTTTCTTCGTACTAGCGGGGTGGCCAAATGAGCAGTTCTTC	CASSFFVLAGWPNEQFF	-	17	TRBD2	TRBV28	TRBJ2-1
TGTGCCAGCAGTTCCTCCGGTGGGTTCCACACTGAAGCTTTCTTT	CASSSSGGFHTEAFF	-	15	-	TRBV6-6	TRBJ1-1
TGTGCCAGCAGTGAGGGGGGGGGAACAGATACGCAGTATTTT	CASSEGGGTDTQYF	-	14	TRBD2	TRBV2	TRBJ2-3
TGCGCCAGCAGCCAAACGACAGGGGAGGCTGGGGCCAACGTCCTGACTTTC	CASSQTTGEAGANVLTF	-	17	TRBD1	TRBV4-3	TRBJ2-6
TGTGCCAGCAGTGTCGTCCCGGGACTAGCGGGAGGGGGTTACGAGCAGTACTTC	CASSVVPGLAGGGYEQYF	-	18	TRBD2	TRBV2	TRBJ2-7
TGTGCCAGCAGCAAGCGGACAGGGAGGGGCGAGCAGTACTTC	CASSKRTGRGEQYF	-	14	-	TRBV11-3	TRBJ2-7
TGTGCCTGGAGTGGGGGCTCCGGGACGCTTGGCAAGACCCAGTACTTC	CAWSGGSGTLGKTQYF	-	16	-	TRBV30	TRBJ2-5
TGTGCTAGTACTGACTCCTACAATGAGCAGTTCTTC	CASTDSYNEQFF	-	12	-	TRBV12-5	TRBJ2-1
TGTGCCAGCAGCTTCCTAGCTGCGGTGGATACGCAGTATTTT	CASSFLAAVDTQYF	-	14	-	TRBV11-1	TRBJ2-3
TGTGCCAGCAGTCGCACCAGTAATGAAAAACTGTTTTTT	CASSRTSNEKLFF	once	13	-	TRBV27	TRBJ1-4
TGTGCCAGCAGCTTAGATCCCGATTTCCAAGAGACCCAGTACTTC	CASSLDPDFQETQYF	-	15	-	TRBV11-2	TRBJ2-5
TGTGCCAGCAGTGATAGACTAGCGGGATTAGGAGGGGAGCTGTTTTTT	CASSDRLAGLGGELFF	-	16	TRBD2	TRBV6-1	TRBJ2-2
TGCGCCAGCAGCTTCGAAAGGGGGGTCTCGGGAAACACCATATATTTT	CASSFERGVSGNTIYF	-	16	-	TRBV5-1	TRBJ1-3
TGTGCCTCGGATTACAGGGGGCTCTACGAGCAGTACTTC	CASDYRGLYEQYF	-	13	TRBD1	TRBV30	TRBJ2-7
TGTGCCAGCAGTGACTCAGGGGGTTTCGGCAGTATAGAGACCCAGTACTTC	CASSDSGGFGSIETQYF	-	17	-	TRBV6-4	TRBJ2-5
TGTGCCTGGAGTGTCGGGGGGGGCTCCACTGAAGCTTTCTTT	CAWSVGGGSTEAFF	-	14	-	TRBV30	TRBJ1-1
TGTGCCAGCAGCTTAGAAGTAGCGCTCGCCTACGAGCAGTACTTC	CASSLEVALAYEQYF	-	15	-	TRBV7-2	TRBJ2-7
TGTGCCAGCACGGAGGTCAGGGGGCTTACTGAAGCTTTCTTT	CASTEVRGLTEAFF	few	14	TRBD1	TRBV2	TRBJ1-1
TGTGCCAGCAGTTCCCTCAGGGGACAGGGGGCGAAAGGCTACACCTTC	CASSSLRGQGAKGYTF	once	16	TRBD1	TRBV6-5	TRBJ1-2
TGTGCCAGCAGGCTCGGGACAGTGTCCTACGAGCAGTACTTC	CASRLGTVSYEQYF	-	14	TRBD1	TRBV28	TRBJ2-7
TGTGCCAGCAGCGTAGATCGACTCCCCAGTGAGCAGTTCTTC	CASSVDRLPSEQFF	-	14	-	TRBV9	TRBJ2-1
TGTGCCATCAGTGAGGCAGGTTCTGGAAACACCATATATTTT	CAISEAGSGNTIYF	once	14	-	TRBV10-3	TRBJ1-3
TGTGCCAGCAGCTTAGGCCCTATTCCACAGCCCCAGCATTTT	CASSLGPIPQPQHF	-	14	-	TRBV7-2	TRBJ1-5
TGTGCCAGCAGCGTACTCTCTGGGGCCAACGTCCTGACTTTC	CASSVLSGANVLTF	-	14	-	TRBV5-4	TRBJ2-6
TGTGCCAGCAGCTCCCCGCGGGAGGACACCATATATTTT	CASSSPREDTIYF	-	13	-	TRBV11-3	TRBJ1-3
TGTGCCAGCTCACCACAGGGCTCATCATATGGCTACACCTTC	CASSPQGSSYGYTF	-	14	-	TRBV18	TRBJ1-2